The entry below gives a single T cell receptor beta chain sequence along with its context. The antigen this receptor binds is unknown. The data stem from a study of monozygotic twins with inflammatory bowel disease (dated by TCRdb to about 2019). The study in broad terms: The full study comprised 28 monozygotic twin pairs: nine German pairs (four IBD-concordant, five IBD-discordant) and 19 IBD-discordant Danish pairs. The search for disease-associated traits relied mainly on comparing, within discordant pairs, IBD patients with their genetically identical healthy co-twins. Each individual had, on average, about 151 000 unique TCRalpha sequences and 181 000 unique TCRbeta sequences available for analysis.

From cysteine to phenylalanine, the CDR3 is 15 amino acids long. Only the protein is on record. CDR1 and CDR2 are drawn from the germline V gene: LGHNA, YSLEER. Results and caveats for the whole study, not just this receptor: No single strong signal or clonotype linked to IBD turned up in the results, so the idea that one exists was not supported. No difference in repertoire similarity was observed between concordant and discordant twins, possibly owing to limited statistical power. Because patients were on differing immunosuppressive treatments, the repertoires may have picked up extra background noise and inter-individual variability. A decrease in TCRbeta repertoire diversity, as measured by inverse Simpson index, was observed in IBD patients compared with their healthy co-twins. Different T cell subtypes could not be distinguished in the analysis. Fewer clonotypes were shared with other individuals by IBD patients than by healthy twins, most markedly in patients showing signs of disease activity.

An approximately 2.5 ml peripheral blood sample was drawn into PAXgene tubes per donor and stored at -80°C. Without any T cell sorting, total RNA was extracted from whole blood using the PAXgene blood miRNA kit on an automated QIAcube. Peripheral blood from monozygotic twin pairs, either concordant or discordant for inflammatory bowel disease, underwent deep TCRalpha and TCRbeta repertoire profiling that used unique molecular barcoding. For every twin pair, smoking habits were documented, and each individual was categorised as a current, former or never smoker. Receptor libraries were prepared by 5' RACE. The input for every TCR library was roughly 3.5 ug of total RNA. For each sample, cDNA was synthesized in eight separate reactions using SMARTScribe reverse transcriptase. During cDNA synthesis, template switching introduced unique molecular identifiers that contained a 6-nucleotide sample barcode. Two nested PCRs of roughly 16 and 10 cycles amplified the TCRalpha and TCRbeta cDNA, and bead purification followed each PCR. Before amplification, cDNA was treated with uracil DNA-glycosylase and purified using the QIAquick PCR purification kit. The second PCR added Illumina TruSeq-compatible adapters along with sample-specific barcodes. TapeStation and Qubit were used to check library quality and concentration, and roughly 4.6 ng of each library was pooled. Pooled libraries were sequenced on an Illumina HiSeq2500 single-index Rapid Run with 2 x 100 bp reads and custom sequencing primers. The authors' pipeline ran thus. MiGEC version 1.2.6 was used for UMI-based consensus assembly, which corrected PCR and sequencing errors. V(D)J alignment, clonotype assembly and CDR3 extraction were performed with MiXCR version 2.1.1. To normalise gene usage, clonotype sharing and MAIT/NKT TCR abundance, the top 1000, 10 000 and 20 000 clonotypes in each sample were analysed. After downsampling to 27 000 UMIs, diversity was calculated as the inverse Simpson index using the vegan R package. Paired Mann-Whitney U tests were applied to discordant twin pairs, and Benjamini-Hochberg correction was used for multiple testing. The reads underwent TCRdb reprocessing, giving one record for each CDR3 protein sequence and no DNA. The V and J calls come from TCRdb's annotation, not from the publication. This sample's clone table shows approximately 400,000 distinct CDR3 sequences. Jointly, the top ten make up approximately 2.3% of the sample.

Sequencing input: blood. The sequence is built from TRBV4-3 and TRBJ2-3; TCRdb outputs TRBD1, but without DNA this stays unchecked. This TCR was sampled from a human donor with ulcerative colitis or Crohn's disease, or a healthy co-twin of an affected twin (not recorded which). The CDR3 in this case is CASSQDRGETDTQYF.